Given below is one T cell receptor (beta chain) in context. What it recognizes is unknown. This sample stems from a study of cytomegalovirus exposure and HLA in healthy donors. General study points: Specificity for CMV antigens was confirmed in vitro for a few of the CMV-associated chains. Most of the TCR beta V segments (in an earlier analysis) were productive either about 87% or about 30% of the time. A later analysis reported that several of the most significant clusters appeared to be linked to common viral pathogens, among them Epstein-Barr virus.

The PCR contained 60 Vbeta and 13 Jbeta primers. As handled by the study authors: In a later analysis, the count reached about 75 million unique TCR beta chains, with around 11 million shared. Sequencing was performed with immunoSEQ multiplex PCR; in TCRdb, only in-frame clones are kept and a portion is missing. D and trimming were read from the DNA, whereas the V and J calls and clone size are those reported in that table. The sample comprises roughly 200,000 clones, 75% to 85% of which are singletons, and less than 2.5% rests with the top ten. This TCR was sampled from a woman between 50 and 59 years old in good health and CMV-seronegative. The sequenced sample was PBMCs.

The CDR3 here is CASSQGLSIAYEQYF. The CDR3, as DNA: TGCGCCAGCAGCCAAGGACTTTCCATCGCCTACGAGCAGTACTTC. The rearrangement links TRBV4-1 to TRBJ2-7; D gene unclear. The CDR3 runs 15 residues. With 1 base removed from V and 2 bases from J, the gap between germline ends came to 12 bases. The germline V gene has CDR1 MGHRA and CDR2 YSYEKL.